A selection of T cell receptor beta chains follows, all from one sample in a study of T-cell reconstitution after alpha-beta-depleted transplantation in children. TCRdb reanalysed the PCR reads using MiXCR and keeps one entry per CDR3 protein. The sample contains 670,000 or so distinct CDR3 sequences, about an eighth of which appear only once. The source material was PBMCs, sampled before TCRalphabeta/CD19-depleted stem cell transplant. The origin of the receptors is a girl aged 2-9 years with congenital amegakaryocytic thrombocytopenia, due to receive a stem cell transplant. Both conserved end residues are part of each CDR3. The D gene is left open where the match is weak. The listing skips clone size in some rows; elsewhere it reads once, few, many or a size class.

V gene,J gene,D gene,clone size,CDR3 DNA,CDR3 protein
TRBV29-1,TRBJ2-1,-,-,TGCAGCGTTGAAAAGGCGGGCTACAATGAGCAGTTCTTC,CSVEKAGYNEQFF
TRBV5-1,TRBJ2-3,TRBD2,many,TGCGCCAGCAGCTTGGATCCGGGGGGAGTCGCTTCGATTAGCACAGATACGCAGTATTTT,CASSLDPGGVASISTDTQYF
TRBV5-1,TRBJ2-7,TRBD1,few,TGCGCCAGCGGACAGGCCGGCTACGAGCAGTACTTC,CASGQAGYEQYF
TRBV5-8,TRBJ1-1,-,many,TGTGCCAGCAGCGTGGTTGGTGCCCCTGAAGCTTTCTTT,CASSVVGAPEAFF
TRBV12-3/TRBV12-4,TRBJ2-3,-,many,TGTGCCAGCAGCCCCTACGCAGATACGCAGTATTTT,CASSPYADTQYF
TRBV4-1,TRBJ2-3,-,-,TGCGCCAGTTCCACGGGGGAGAGCGTAACAGATACGCAGTATTTT,CASSTGESVTDTQYF
TRBV7-2,TRBJ2-1,-,-,TGTGCCAGCGGGGACTGGGCTTCGGATGAGCAGTTCTTC,CASGDWASDEQFF
TRBV5-1,TRBJ2-6,TRBD1,few,TGCGCCAGCAGCTCCGGGACAGGGTTTGCTGGGGCCAACGTCCTGACTTTC,CASSSGTGFAGANVLTF
TRBV11-2,TRBJ1-1,-,many,TGTGCCAGCAGCTTAGTTGCCGGGTTTAACACTGAAGCTTTCTTT,CASSLVAGFNTEAFF
TRBV5-1,TRBJ2-1,TRBD2,-,TGCGCCAGCAGCCGAGTAGCGGGAGGGGGAAGTGAGCAGTTCTTC,CASSRVAGGGSEQFF
TRBV7-9,TRBJ2-2,-,few,TGTGCCAGCAGCACAGGCCCCAGGGTAGAAAACACCGGGGAGCTGTTTTTT,CASSTGPRVENTGELFF
TRBV4-2,TRBJ2-1,-,few,TGTGCCAGCACCCCCCCCGGGGTTTCCATGAATGAGCAGTTCTTC,CASTPPGVSMNEQFF
TRBV7-8,TRBJ2-5,-,many,TGTGCCAGCAGCTTAACTAGGGTAATGGAGACCCAGTACTTC,CASSLTRVMETQYF